Below, 28 T cell receptor beta chains from the same sample are listed, as sequenced in a study of blood T cell repertoires in COVID-19. Sequenced by immunoSEQ multiplex PCR; TCRdb stores in-frame clones only, minus some. The sample has roughly 200,000 clones, 84% seen once. The sequencing input was peripheral blood. Receptors were obtained from an elderly woman with COVID-19, enrolled during active disease.

The V and J genes are TRBV2 and TRBJ1-2; 7 nucleotides match TRBD1. V dropped 5 bases and J dropped 5; count of bases not matched to a gene: 14. The germline gives CDR1 SNHLY, CDR2 FYNNEI. This CDR3 comprises 16 residues. As DNA, the CDR3 is TGTGCCAGCAGTACCGCCGGGACAGCCTATGGTTATGGCTACACCTTC. This encodes CASSTAGTAYGYGYTF.

The genes are TRBV15 and TRBJ1-2; 9 positions agree with TRBD1. CDR1 and CDR2 from the germline V gene are LNHNV and YYDKDF (reference sequence). There are 14 residues in the CDR3. Trimming removed 0 bases from V and 7 bases from J; junction bases left unmatched: 3. Here the CDR3 reads CATSREGQGFGYTF. The CDR3 region has the DNA TGTGCCACCAGCAGAGAAGGACAGGGGTTTGGCTACACCTTC.

This rearrangement joins TRBV18 to TRBJ2-7; 8 bases fit TRBD1. CDR1 is KGHSH, CDR2 LQKENI, per germline. This CDR3 spans 13 amino acids. CDR3 region: CASSPPPPGQVIV. The CDR3 DNA reads as TGTGCCAGCTCACCACCCCCCCCGGGACAGGTGATAGTC.

The genes are TRBV7-6 and TRBJ2-7; 7 bases agree with TRBD2. Trimming took 1 base from V and 2 from J; bases not matched to a gene: 5. CDR1 and CDR2 from the germline V gene are SGHVS and FNYEAQ. CDR3 length: 15 amino acids. The CDR3 nucleotides are TGTGCCAGCAGCTTAGGCTCTAGCGGCCCCTACGAGCAGTACTTC. This encodes CASSLGSSGPYEQYF. Looking up the rest from reference TRBV7-6 and TRBJ2-7 gives the full variable domain: GAGVSQSPRYKVTKRGQDVALRCDPISGHVSLYWYRQALGQGPEFLTYFNYEAQQDKSGLPNDRFSAERPEGSISTLTIQRTEQRDSAMYRCASSLGSSGPYEQYFGPGTRLTVT.

The chain joins TRBV5-4 to TRBJ2-3, with TRBD2 matching 8 bases. Trimming took 1 base from V and 4 from J; bases not matched to a gene: 11. In germline, CDR1 is SGHNT, CDR2 YYREEE (reference sequence). This CDR3 contains 17 residues. In DNA, the CDR3 is TGTGCCAGCAGCTTGTGGGGTAGCGGGGATTTCGCAGATACGCAGTATTTT. Translation: CASSLWGSGDFADTQYF.

This clone was seen a single time. A read error may account for a junction end that differs from germline. The chain joins TRBV7-7 to TRBJ2-1, with D tentatively TRBD1 (7 bases). The CDR3 length is 16 residues. Germline-derived CDR1 and CDR2 are SSHAT and FNYEAQ (reference sequence). CDR3 residues: CASSLRDSGSYNEQFF. CDR3 DNA sequence: TGTGCTAGCAGCTTACGGGACAGCGGGTCCTACAATGAGCAGTTCTTC.

The chain joins TRBV19 to TRBJ2-1; 9 bases agree with TRBD2. CDR1 and CDR2 from the germline V gene are LNHDA and SQIVND (reference sequence). V shed 1 base and J 3 bases; nucleotides not matched to a gene: 4. This CDR3 is built from 16 residues. The CDR3 spells CASSIVASGNYNEQFF. CDR3 bases: TGTGCCAGTAGTATAGTGGCTAGCGGGAACTACAATGAGCAGTTCTTC.

The chain combines TRBV7-2 with TRBJ1-6, with D maybe TRBD1 (6 bases). This CDR3 is built from 15 residues. The V end lost 5 bases, the J end lost 10 bases, and 18 bases lay between the germline ends. CDR1 is SGHTA, CDR2 FQGNSA, per germline. The CDR3 DNA reads as TGTGCCAGCAGCGTCGAATGGGGGCTTCGGTCACCCCTCCACTTT. Translated, it gives CASSVEWGLRSPLHF.

This clone came up a few times. This chain links TRBV5-4 with TRBJ1-5; a possible D gene is TRBD1 (5 bases). Germline lookup yields CDR1 SGHNT and CDR2 YYREEE (reference sequence). V lost 2 bases to trimming and J lost 5 bases, with 11 bases between them. The CDR3 loop spans 14 amino acids. In DNA form, the CDR3 reads TGTGCCAGCAGCTTAGACAGTTCAGATCAGCCCCAGCATTTT. This translates into CASSLDSSDQPQHF. The full variable domain, with the rest looked up from reference TRBV5-4 and TRBJ1-5, is ETGVTQSPTHLIKTRGQQVTLRCSSQSGHNTVSWYQQALGQGPQFIFQYYREEENGRGNFPPRFSGLQFPNYSSELNVNALELDDSALYLCASSLDSSDQPQHFGDGTRLSIL.

The V call is TRBV7-2, the J call TRBJ2-3; TRBD2 matches 8 bases. In germline, CDR1 is SGHTA, CDR2 FQGNSA. CDR3 length: 16 residues. V lost 0 bases, J lost 2 bases, and 4 bases stayed unmatched. The CDR3 sequence is CASSLAGRGVTDTQYF. As DNA, the CDR3 is TGTGCCAGCAGCTTAGCGGGGCGGGGGGTCACAGATACGCAGTATTTT.

The chain has TRBV6-5 and TRBJ2-1; weak D call: TRBD1 (7 bases). Trimming took 2 bases from V and 6 from J, leaving 11 bases between them. Germline V gene data show CDR1 as MNHEY and CDR2 as SVGAGI. CDR3 size: 14 residues. The CDR3 reads CASSYGGTANEQFF. CDR3 nucleotide sequence: TGTGCCAGCAGTTACGGGGGGACAGCCAATGAGCAGTTCTTC.

The chain uses TRBV4-2 and TRBJ2-1; TRBD2 aligns across 11 bases. Trimming took 1 base from V and 6 from J; bases not matched to a gene: 11. In germline, CDR1 is LGHNA, CDR2 YNFKEQ. The CDR3 loop spans 18 amino acids. The CDR3: CASSQGVAGGPGGNEQFF. CDR3 in DNA: TGTGCCAGCAGCCAAGGAGTAGCGGGGGGGCCAGGGGGCAATGAGCAGTTCTTC.

The rearrangement links TRBV27 to TRBJ1-1; TRBD1 matches at 9 bases. CDR1 is MNHEY and CDR2 is SMNVEV in the germline V gene (reference sequence). CDR3 length: 15 amino acids. Trimming at V came to 5 bases and at J to 5 bases, leaving 9 bases not matched to a gene. The CDR3 is CASSRSRDRETEAFF. CDR3 DNA sequence: TGTGCCAGCAGTAGAAGCCGGGACAGGGAAACTGAAGCTTTCTTT.

DNA for the CDR3: TGTGCCAGCAGTTCCGGACTAGCGGTACACAATGAGCAGTTCTTC. Residues: CASSSGLAVHNEQFF. J is TRBJ2-1 and V is TRBV28; 10 bases are a match to TRBD2. The CDR3 is 15 residues long. The germline V gene has CDR1 MDHEN and CDR2 SYDVKM. Trimming removed 4 bases from V and 5 bases from J; junction bases left unmatched: 5.

The chain employs TRBV18 and TRBJ2-6; D uncertain. Germline values: CDR1 KGHSH, CDR2 LQKENI. The V gene lost 5 bases and the J gene lost 2 bases, with 10 bases spanning the gap. The CDR3 has 15 residues. CDR3 bases: TGTGCCAGCTCATCTACGGTGGCTGGGGCCAACGTCCTGACTTTC. Translating gives CASSSTVAGANVLTF.

The rearrangement uses TRBV9 and TRBJ2-3; a possible D gene is TRBD1 (5 bases). Germline CDR1 and CDR2: SGDLS and YYNGEE. The CDR3 runs 16 residues. Between the trimmed V and J ends, which lost 2 bases and 4 bases, there was a span of 17 bases. This CDR3 is CASSVLVGEGPDTQYF. Here the CDR3 DNA reads TGTGCCAGCAGCGTTCTAGTAGGGGAAGGGCCAGATACGCAGTATTTT.

The rearrangement joins TRBV28 to TRBJ2-1; 8 nucleotides agree with TRBD1. This CDR3 is 16 amino acids long. The junction had 4 bases not matched to a gene; V was cut back by 3 bases and J by 0 bases. Germline lookup yields CDR1 MDHEN and CDR2 SYDVKM. The CDR3 coding sequence is TGTGCCAGCAGTTTGGCAGGGGGCAACTCCTACAATGAGCAGTTCTTC. Its translation is CASSLAGGNSYNEQFF.

The sample holds one count of this clone. The chain links TRBV20-1 to TRBJ2-3, with 9 bases fitting TRBD2. V trimming: 3 bases; J trimming: 3 bases; junction bases outside the gene matches: 7. This CDR3 spans 15 amino acids. Germline CDR1 DFQATT, CDR2 SNEGSKA (reference sequence). CDR3 sequence (DNA): TGCAGTGCTAGTTTGAGCGGGGGGTATACAGATACGCAGTATTTT. Encoded protein: CSASLSGGYTDTQYF.

V usage is TRBV18 and J usage is TRBJ1-5; tentative D call: TRBD1 (6 bases). The CDR3 extends over 13 amino acids. Trimming took 4 bases from V and 8 from J, leaving 12 bases between them. Germline lookup yields CDR1 KGHSH and CDR2 LQKENI. The CDR3 region is CASSRLGGEPQHF. In nucleotides, the CDR3 is TGTGCCAGCTCACGGTTAGGGGGGGAGCCCCAGCATTTT.

This chain uses TRBV13 with TRBJ2-3; unclear D gene. The CDR3 spans 17 residues. Germline assignment: CDR1 PRHDT and CDR2 FYEKMQ (reference sequence). Trimming stripped 3 bases from V and 0 bases from J, with 16 bases between. The CDR3 reads CASSFGRLRVSTDTQYF. CDR3 bases: TGTGCCAGCAGCTTCGGCCGCCTACGGGTTAGCACAGATACGCAGTATTTT. Looking up the rest from reference TRBV13 and TRBJ2-3 gives the full variable domain: AAGVIQSPRHLIKEKRETATLKCYPIPRHDTVYWYQQGPGQDPQFLISFYEKMQSDKGSIPDRFSAQQFSDYHSELNMSSLELGDSALYFCASSFGRLRVSTDTQYFGPGTRLTVL.

J is TRBJ1-2 and V is TRBV30; 7 positions agree with TRBD1. Germline V gene data show CDR1 as GTSNPN and CDR2 as SVGIG (reference sequence). The J segment lost 6 bases and the V segment lost 3 bases, leaving 7 bases of the junction unmatched. This CDR3 is 13 amino acids long. The CDR3 DNA reads TGTGCCTGGAGCAGACAGGGATTGAATGGCTACACCTTC. The encoded protein is CAWSRQGLNGYTF. Based on the CDR3 plus reference TRBV30 and TRBJ1-2, the full variable domain is SQTIHQWPATLVQPVGSPLSLECTVEGTSNPNLYWYRQAAGRGLQLLFYSVGIGQISSEVPQNLSASRPQDRQFILSSKKLLLSDSGFYLCAWSRQGLNGYTFGSGTRLTVV.

This chain links TRBV6-2 or TRBV6-3 with TRBJ2-1, with 9 bases identical to TRBD2. The length of the CDR3 is 17 residues. Germline-derived CDR1 and CDR2 are MNHEY and SVGEGT. V shed 4 bases and J 6 bases; nucleotides not matched to a gene: 13. CDR3 nucleotides: TGTGCCAGCAGTTTTCGGTTAGCGGGGGCCGGTGGCAATGAGCAGTTCTTC. This translates into CASSFRLAGAGGNEQFF.

This rearrangement joins TRBV6-5 to TRBJ1-6; 7 nucleotides match TRBD1. Germline CDR1 is MNHEY and CDR2 is SVGAGI. Germline trimming cut 5 bases from V and 19 bases from J; bases unmatched to any gene: 20. The CDR3 is made up of 15 amino acids. CDR3 residues: CASSPMTGTTAPRHF. CDR3 bases: TGTGCCAGCAGTCCGATGACAGGGACAACGGCCCCACGACACTTT.

The V gene is TRBV4-1, the J gene TRBJ2-1; the match to TRBD2 covers 10 bases. V lost 0 bases, J lost 0 bases, and 14 bases stayed unmatched. CDR1 is MGHRA, CDR2 YSYEKL, per germline. The CDR3 contains 21 residues. The CDR3 DNA is TGCGCCAGCAGCCAAGATCAGTGGCTAGCGGGGGCCCCGGGCTCCTACAATGAGCAGTTCTTC. It codes for CASSQDQWLAGAPGSYNEQFF.

This clone has just one count. V is TRBV28 and J is TRBJ2-7, with 9 bases matching TRBD2. The CDR3 has 17 residues. V lost 5 bases to trimming and J lost 0 bases; unmatched junction nucleotides: 11. Germline V gene lookup returns CDR1 MDHEN and CDR2 SYDVKM. For the CDR3, the DNA is TGTGCCAGCAGTCTCACAAAGCGGGGGGCCCACTCCTACGAGCAGTACTTC. It translates to CASSLTKRGAHSYEQYF.

The V call is TRBV2, the J call TRBJ1-2; D not resolved. The ends were cut back, 7 bases at V and 4 bases at J, with 7 bases in the middle. Germline CDR1 SNHLY, CDR2 FYNNEI. The CDR3 is 11 residues long. CDR3 protein: CASTRVYGYTF. The CDR3 nucleotides are TGTGCCAGCACACGGGTCTATGGCTACACCTTC.

CDR3 DNA sequence: TGTGCCAGTAGTCGGTCAGGGGGCCGGGACTATGGCTACACCTTC. Protein: CASSRSGGRDYGYTF. The rearrangement links TRBV19 to TRBJ1-2; TRBD1 agrees at 8 bases. Germline-derived CDR1 and CDR2 are LNHDA and SQIVND (reference sequence). Unmatched junction bases numbered 8, after V lost 5 bases and J lost 3 bases. The CDR3 contains 15 residues.

The chain has TRBV5-1 and TRBJ2-2; 11 nucleotides line up with TRBD1. Trimming at V came to 6 bases and at J to 0 bases, leaving 4 bases not matched to a gene. Germline CDR1 and CDR2: SGHRS and YFSETQ. This CDR3 spans 16 amino acids. The CDR3 here is CASNPGQGANTGELFF. CDR3 nucleotide sequence: TGCGCCAGCAACCCGGGACAGGGGGCGAACACCGGGGAGCTGTTTTTT.